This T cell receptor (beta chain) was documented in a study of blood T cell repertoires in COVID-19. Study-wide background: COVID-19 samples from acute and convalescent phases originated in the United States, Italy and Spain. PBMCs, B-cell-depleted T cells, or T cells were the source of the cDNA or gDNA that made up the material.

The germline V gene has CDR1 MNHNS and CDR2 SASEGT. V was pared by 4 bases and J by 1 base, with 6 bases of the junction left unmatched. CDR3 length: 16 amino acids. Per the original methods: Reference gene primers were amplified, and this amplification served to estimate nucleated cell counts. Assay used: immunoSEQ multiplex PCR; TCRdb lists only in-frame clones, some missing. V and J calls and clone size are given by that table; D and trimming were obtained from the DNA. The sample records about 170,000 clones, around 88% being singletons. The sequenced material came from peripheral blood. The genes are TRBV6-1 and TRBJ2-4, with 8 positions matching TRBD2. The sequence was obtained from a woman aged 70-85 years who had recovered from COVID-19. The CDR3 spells CASSARLAPAKNIQYF. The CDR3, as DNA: TGTGCCAGCAGTGCCAGACTAGCGCCCGCCAAAAACATTCAGTACTTC.